What follows are 19 T cell receptor beta chains derived from one specimen sequenced in a study of blood T cell repertoires in COVID-19. Clones were sequenced by immunoSEQ multiplex PCR, and TCRdb holds only the in-frame ones, with some missing. The table lists about 220,000 clones, 82% of them singletons. The source material was peripheral blood. The receptors were sampled from a woman of 80 years or more with acute or convalescent COVID-19.

J is TRBJ2-5 and V is TRBV5-6, with 8 bases fitting TRBD1. Germline V gives CDR1 SGHDT, CDR2 YYEEEE. The CDR3 sequence is 14 residues long. V gave up 4 bases and J gave up 8 bases; unmatched junction bases: 10. The CDR3 is CASSVTGALFTQYF. The CDR3 nucleotides read TGTGCCAGCAGCGTGACAGGGGCACTTTTTACCCAGTACTTC. Full variable domain (outside the CDR3, taken from reference TRBV5-6 and TRBJ2-5): DAGVTQSPTHLIKTRGQQVTLRCSPKSGHDTVSWYQQALGQGPQFIFQYYEEEERQRGNFPDRFSGHQFPNYSSELNVNALLLGDSALYLCASSVTGALFTQYFGPGTRLLVL.

This sequence joins TRBV30 and TRBJ2-7, with 8 bases identical to TRBD2. This CDR3 comprises 14 residues. Germline V gene lookup returns CDR1 GTSNPN and CDR2 SVGIG (reference sequence). J was trimmed by 4 bases and V by 3 bases; bases with no gene match: 8. CDR3 DNA: TGTGCCTGGAGACCGGGACTAGAGACTTACGAGCAGTACTTC. It specifies CAWRPGLETYEQYF.

This clone was observed once. This chain uses TRBV2 with TRBJ1-4, with D possibly matching TRBD1 (6 bases). The CDR3 length is 15 residues. V gave up 7 bases and J gave up 0 bases, with 12 bases separating them. Germline CDR1 reads SNHLY; CDR2 reads FYNNEI. The CDR3 region is CASTRQATTNEKLFF. CDR3 DNA: TGTGCCAGCACCCGACAGGCTACAACTAATGAAAAACTGTTTTTT.

V usage is TRBV10-3 and J usage is TRBJ1-2, with D possibly matching TRBD1 (6 bases). Trimming stripped 3 bases from V and 2 bases from J, with 13 bases between. The CDR3 totals 15 residues. Germline V gene lookup returns CDR1 ENHRY and CDR2 SYGVKD. CDR3 coding DNA: TGTGCCATCAGTGAATCCCCGACAGGCAACTATGGCTACACCTTC. It encodes CAISESPTGNYGYTF.

The chain employs TRBV6-2 or TRBV6-3 and TRBJ2-1; D possibly corresponds to TRBD2 (5 bases). Germline V gene sequence: CDR1 MNHEY, CDR2 SVGEGT. The ends were cut back, 5 bases at V and 7 bases at J, with 6 bases in the middle. The CDR3 is made up of 11 amino acids. The CDR3 DNA is TGTGCCAGCAGTCGGACTAATGAGCAGTTCTTC. Its translation: CASSRTNEQFF.

V usage is TRBV19 and J usage is TRBJ2-3, with TRBD2 matching 10 bases. CDR1 and CDR2 from the germline V gene are LNHDA and SQIVND (reference sequence). Losses at the gene ends were 5 bases for V and 5 bases for J; bases not matched to a gene: 7. CDR3 length: 15 amino acids. The CDR3 loop reads CASSASAGGRDTQYF. In nucleotides, the CDR3 is TGTGCCAGTAGTGCCTCAGCGGGGGGGCGAGATACGCAGTATTTT.

The V and J genes are TRBV2 and TRBJ1-4; 7 positions agree with TRBD1. V trimming: 6 bases; J trimming: 4 bases; junction bases outside the gene matches: 5. The CDR3 is 14 amino acids. Germline lookup yields CDR1 SNHLY and CDR2 FYNNEI. CDR3 in amino acids: CASRGGQLNEKLFF. CDR3 bases: TGTGCCAGCAGGGGGGGACAGCTTAATGAAAAACTGTTTTTT.

The chain joins TRBV11-3 to TRBJ1-1, with 7 bases matching TRBD1. Germline V lookup: CDR1 SGHNT, CDR2 YENEEA. J lost 4 bases, V lost 5 bases, and 7 bases had no gene match. The CDR3 is 14 residues long. The CDR3 loop is CASSQEGQTTEAFF. The CDR3 DNA follows: TGTGCCAGCAGCCAGGAGGGACAGACCACTGAAGCTTTCTTT.

The chain couples TRBV24-1 to TRBJ2-3; 7 nucleotides agree with TRBD2. Germline lookup yields CDR1 KGHDR and CDR2 SFDVKD. CDR3 length equals 13 residues. Unmatched junction bases numbered 0, after V lost 4 bases and J lost 3 bases. The DNA of the CDR3 is TGTGCCACCAGTGAGGGGGGGACAGATACGCAGTATTTT. Translation gives CATSEGGTDTQYF.

The chain couples TRBV5-1 to TRBJ2-5; D perhaps matches TRBD2 (7 bases). CDR1 and CDR2 (germline): SGHRS, YFSETQ. CDR3 length equals 14 residues. V lost 1 base and J lost 4, with 11 bases in between. The CDR3, as DNA: TGCGCCAGCAGCTTGAGGGAGGGGGGAGAGACCCAGTACTTC. It translates to CASSLREGGETQYF.

The chain is built from TRBV6-1 and TRBJ1-2, with D tentatively TRBD1 (5 bases). This CDR3 region has 17 residues. CDR1 and CDR2 (germline): MNHNS, SASEGT. Trimming stripped 4 bases from V and 4 bases from J, with 22 bases between. This chain's CDR3 is CASSAAFPERQLYGYTF. The DNA of the CDR3 is TGTGCCAGCAGTGCAGCGTTTCCCGAGAGACAGCTCTATGGCTACACCTTC.

This rearrangement joins TRBV7-3 to TRBJ1-2; tentative D call: TRBD1 (6 bases). There are 15 residues in the CDR3. Germline lookup yields CDR1 SGHTA and CDR2 FQGTGA. V lost 5 bases, J lost 2 bases, and 15 bases lay in between. This CDR3 reads CASSTSGGSNYGYTF. The CDR3 nucleotides read TGTGCCAGCAGCACGTCGGGGGGCTCGAACTATGGCTACACCTTC.

The J gene is TRBJ1-2, the V gene TRBV5-5, with 7 nucleotides matching TRBD1. The CDR3 sequence is 13 residues long. V lost 4 bases and J lost 8; bases outside the gene matches: 8. Germline V gene lookup returns CDR1 SGHKS and CDR2 YYEKEE (reference sequence). CDR3 in amino acids: CASSADRAWGYTF. Here the CDR3 DNA reads TGTGCCAGCAGCGCTGACAGGGCCTGGGGCTACACCTTC.

The chain carries TRBV12-3 or TRBV12-4 and TRBJ1-3; 8 bases line up with TRBD1. V lost 6 bases to trimming and J lost 7 bases; unmatched junction nucleotides: 5. This CDR3 region has 13 residues. CDR3 nucleotide sequence: TGTGCCAGCAGCCGGGGACAGGTGAACACCATATATTTT. This sequence encodes CASSRGQVNTIYF.

The rearrangement joins TRBV6-5 to TRBJ2-2; D possibly corresponds to TRBD1 (6 bases). Germline loops: CDR1 MNHEY, CDR2 SVGAGI. V was clipped by 6 bases and J by 5 bases, with 16 bases between them. The CDR3 spans 15 residues. The CDR3 nucleotides are TGTGCCAGCAGCCAGGACAGACCTGGAACCGGGGAGCTGTTTTTT. Amino acids: CASSQDRPGTGELFF.

The chain employs TRBV27 and TRBJ2-1; the D gene is possibly TRBD1 (6 bases). CDR1 is MNHEY and CDR2 is SMNVEV in the germline V gene (reference sequence). The CDR3 covers 15 residues. Trimming left V 7 bases short and J 3 bases short, with 16 bases between. In nucleotides, the CDR3 is TGTGCCAGCACCCTGGACAGTCATAACTACAATGAGCAGTTCTTC. Residues: CASTLDSHNYNEQFF.

This chain joins TRBV7-7 and TRBJ2-3, with D perhaps TRBD1 (6 bases). CDR3 length: 16 amino acids. Trimming took off 5 bases at V and 0 bases at J, with 15 bases between the two ends. Germline-derived CDR1 and CDR2 are SSHAT and FNYEAQ (reference sequence). The CDR3 region has the DNA TGTGCCAGCAGCCAGGGGCTGCAGCAAAGCACAGATACGCAGTATTTT. Amino acid sequence: CASSQGLQQSTDTQYF.

The chain combines TRBV18 with TRBJ2-6, with D unresolved. CDR1 KGHSH and CDR2 LQKENI come from the germline V gene. The CDR3 is made up of 17 amino acids. Trimming pared 2 bases from V and 0 bases from J, leaving 11 bases between. The CDR3 reads CASSPAVGRSGANVLTF. The DNA for the CDR3 is TGTGCCAGCTCACCAGCGGTTGGCCGCTCTGGGGCCAACGTCCTGACTTTC.

This clone was observed a handful of times. The chain employs TRBV7-2 and TRBJ1-1; D ambiguous. CDR3 size: 14 residues. The germline CDR1 and CDR2 sequences are SGHTA and FQGNSA. The germline V and J ends were trimmed by 5 bases and 2 bases, with 12 bases remaining between them. In nucleotides, the CDR3 is TGTGCCAGCAGCGGCCGATGGGCTAACACTGAAGCTTTCTTT. Its protein product is CASSGRWANTEAFF.